Listed here are 21 T cell receptor beta chains from one sample, sequenced in a study of cytomegalovirus exposure and HLA in healthy donors. The PCR employed 60 Vbeta primers together with 13 Jbeta primers. TCRdb's copy holds only in-frame clones and misses some; the assay was immunoSEQ multiplex PCR. Of under 150,000 clones listed, 72% are singletons. Sample: PBMCs. These receptors came from a man between 45 and 60 years old in good health and CMV-seropositive.

The CDR3 here is CASSSRGYGYTF. The CDR3 DNA reads as TGTGCCAGTAGTTCCAGGGGCTATGGCTACACCTTC. The chain employs TRBV19 and TRBJ1-2; TRBD1 is a possible D gene (6 bases). Trimming took off 5 bases at V and 4 bases at J, with 8 bases between the two ends. The CDR3 is 12 residues long. Germline loops: CDR1 LNHDA, CDR2 SQIVND (reference sequence).

This clone was seen only once. Sequence at one end of the junction differs from germline and may be a read error. V is TRBV11-3 and J is TRBJ2-7, with D perhaps TRBD1 (5 bases). The CDR3 has 15 residues. Germline values: CDR1 SGHNT, CDR2 YENEEA. The CDR3 loop is CASSVEDRTSYEQYF. CDR3 sequence (DNA): TGTGCCAGCAGCGTAGAAGACAGAACTTCCTACGAGCAGTACTTC.

CDR3 in DNA: TGCAGCGCCCGGGACTTAGGGGTGCAGTTCTTC. It encodes CSARDLGVQFF. The rearrangement uses TRBV29-1 and TRBJ2-1; D perhaps matches TRBD2 (6 bases). The CDR3 extends over 11 amino acids. CDR1 and CDR2 from the germline V gene are SQVTM and ANQGSEA. V lost 7 bases and J lost 12, with 16 bases in between.

The gene calls are TRBV29-1 and TRBJ2-5; 8 bases fit TRBD2. With V trimmed by 7 bases and J by 5 bases, 9 bases remained unmatched. There are 13 residues in the CDR3. Germline V gene data show CDR1 as SQVTM and CDR2 as ANQGSEA. CDR3 amino acids: CSAGGGGYETQYF. As DNA, the CDR3 is TGCAGCGCCGGGGGGGGAGGGTATGAGACCCAGTACTTC.

The rearrangement joins TRBV18 to TRBJ2-6; 7 bases align to TRBD1. V was clipped by 3 bases and J by 0 bases; unmatched bases: 8. Per the germline V gene, CDR1 is KGHSH and CDR2 is LQKENI. The CDR3 contains 18 residues. The DNA of the CDR3 is TGTGCCAGCTCACCGCTGACAGGGAAGGTCTCTGGGGCCAACGTCCTGACTTTC. The encoded protein is CASSPLTGKVSGANVLTF.

The V call is TRBV6-5, the J call TRBJ1-1; D is perhaps TRBD1 (5 bases). The V and J ends lost 1 base and 5 bases respectively, with 14 bases between them. The CDR3 runs 15 residues. Per germline, CDR1 MNHEY and CDR2 SVGAGI. The CDR3 protein is CASSYFFREGTEAFF. The CDR3 nucleotides read TGTGCCAGCAGTTACTTTTTTCGGGAGGGGACTGAAGCTTTCTTT.

CDR3 DNA sequence: TGCGCCAGCAGCTATGGAGCTTACGGCTACACCTTC. This gives the protein CASSYGAYGYTF. The chain carries TRBV5-1 and TRBJ1-2; D unresolved. The CDR3 totals 12 residues. V lost 3 bases and J 8 bases, leaving 11 bases between the germline ends. Germline V gene sequence: CDR1 SGHRS, CDR2 YFSETQ.

This sequence joins TRBV9 and TRBJ2-3, with 9 bases that match TRBD2. Germline trimming cut 2 bases from V and 7 bases from J; bases unmatched to any gene: 8. The CDR3 has 15 residues. Germline V gives CDR1 SGDLS, CDR2 YYNGEE. The CDR3 DNA follows: TGTGCCAGCAGCGTGACGGCGGGAGGGCCTTATACGCAGTATTTT. Translating it yields CASSVTAGGPYTQYF.

The genes are TRBV27 and TRBJ2-7, with a weak D call TRBD2 (7 bases). Trimming left V 8 bases short and J 3 bases short, with 17 bases between. Germline CDR1 reads MNHEY; CDR2 reads SMNVEV (reference sequence). This CDR3 spans 14 amino acids. The chain's CDR3 is CASGGGGNNYEQYF. CDR3 nucleotides: TGTGCCAGCGGAGGGGGGGGGAACAACTACGAGCAGTACTTC.

In its sample, this clone was seen a few times. V usage is TRBV2 and J usage is TRBJ2-1, with D perhaps TRBD2 (6 bases). The V end was cut by 9 bases, the J end by 7 bases, with 7 bases between. The CDR3 is 10 residues long. Germline V gene sequence: CDR1 SNHLY, CDR2 FYNNEI. In DNA, the CDR3 is TGTGCCAGGGGGGGAAATGAGCAGTTCTTC. It codes for CARGGNEQFF.

The chain couples TRBV18 to TRBJ1-1; no clear D gene. The germline gives CDR1 KGHSH, CDR2 LQKENI. Trimming shortened V by 2 bases and J by 0 bases, and 16 bases separated the two germline ends. The CDR3 runs to 17 residues. This CDR3 is CASSPRIGGSMNTEAFF. As DNA, the CDR3 is TGTGCCAGCTCACCAAGGATTGGTGGTAGCATGAACACTGAAGCTTTCTTT.

This chain joins TRBV19 and TRBJ2-1; the match to TRBD2 covers 14 bases. J was trimmed by 7 bases and V by 5 bases; bases with no gene match: 4. Germline V gives CDR1 LNHDA, CDR2 SQIVND (reference sequence). The CDR3 sequence is 15 residues long. The CDR3 here is CASSPTSGGANEQFF. The CDR3 nucleotides read TGTGCCAGTAGTCCGACTAGCGGGGGGGCAAATGAGCAGTTCTTC. Complete variable domain (other parts from reference TRBV19 and TRBJ2-1): DGGITQSPKYLFRKEGQNVTLSCEQNLNHDAMYWYRQDPGQGLRLIYYSQIVNDFQKGDIAEGYSVSREKKESFPLTVTSAQKNPTAFYLCASSPTSGGANEQFFGPGTRLTVL.

In its sample, this clone was seen a few times. This chain connects TRBV6-4 to TRBJ2-1, with 8 bases lining up with TRBD2. There are 15 residues in the CDR3. After removal of 0 bases from V and 8 bases from J, the junction contained 6 bases not matched to a gene. The germline gives CDR1 MRHNA, CDR2 SNTAGT. The CDR3 loop is CASSDSAGGADEQFF. Written as DNA, the CDR3 is TGTGCCAGCAGTGACTCGGCCGGGGGGGCGGATGAGCAGTTCTTC.

The CDR3 DNA reads TGTGCCAGCAGCTTAGATGGGACTAGCGGGATAAAGACCCAGTACTTC. Its protein product is CASSLDGTSGIKTQYF. The chain carries TRBV7-2 and TRBJ2-5, with TRBD2 matching 13 bases. J was trimmed by 6 bases and V by 1 base; bases with no gene match: 5. This CDR3 is 16 amino acids long. Germline V gene sequence: CDR1 SGHTA, CDR2 FQGNSA.

CDR3 DNA sequence: TGTGCCAGCTCAGGCAGGGGGAAGAACACTGAAGCTTTCTTT. Amino acid sequence: CASSGRGKNTEAFF. The chain is built from TRBV18 and TRBJ1-1, with 7 nucleotides matching TRBD1. CDR1 and CDR2 (germline): KGHSH, LQKENI. With 5 bases clipped from V and 1 base from J, the junction kept 4 bases outside the gene matches. CDR3 size: 14 residues.

V gene TRBV7-3 combines with J gene TRBJ1-2, with D possibly being TRBD1 (6 bases). Germline-derived CDR1 and CDR2 are SGHTA and FQGTGA. V was clipped by 3 bases and J by 6 bases, with 23 bases between them. The CDR3 extends over 17 amino acids. The CDR3 spells CASSFTGQYRGPDGYTF. The CDR3 nucleotides read TGTGCCAGCAGCTTCACCGGACAGTATAGAGGGCCGGATGGCTACACCTTC.

The chain joins TRBV28 to TRBJ1-2; D unresolved. This CDR3 contains 13 residues. V lost 8 bases and J 4 bases, leaving 14 bases between the germline ends. Per germline, CDR1 MDHEN and CDR2 SYDVKM. The CDR3 DNA reads as TGTGCCAGCGGGAGGTACTCCGGCTATGGCTACACCTTC. It encodes CASGRYSGYGYTF.

The chain is built from TRBV11-2 and TRBJ1-6; 7 bases match TRBD1. The germline V gene encodes CDR1 SGHAT and CDR2 FQNNGV. The ends lost 4 bases at V and 5 bases at J; junction bases unmatched: 2. This CDR3 is built from 14 residues. CDR3 DNA sequence: TGTGCCAGCAGCTCCGGGACAGATAATTCACCCCTCCACTTT. This gives the protein CASSSGTDNSPLHF. The full variable domain, completed using reference TRBV11-2 and TRBJ1-6, is EAGVAQSPRYKIIEKRQSVAFWCNPISGHATLYWYQQILGQGPKLLIQFQNNGVVDDSQLPKDRFSAERLKGVDSTLKIQPAKLEDSAVYLCASSSGTDNSPLHFGNGTRLTVT.

The CDR3 is CASSSDYPPGNEQFF. CDR3 DNA sequence: TGTGCCAGCAGTTCCGACTACCCCCCGGGTAATGAGCAGTTCTTC. The chain employs TRBV27 and TRBJ2-1; a possible D gene is TRBD2 (5 bases). Germline lookup yields CDR1 MNHEY and CDR2 SMNVEV (reference sequence). The ends were cut back, 4 bases at V and 7 bases at J, with 17 bases in the middle. The CDR3 covers 15 residues.

The CDR3: CASSPDQGRHSGNTIYF. The CDR3 DNA follows: TGTGCCAGCAGCCCAGACCAGGGAAGACACTCTGGAAACACCATATATTTT. The V and J genes are TRBV7-8 and TRBJ1-3, with D tentatively TRBD1 (5 bases). This CDR3 spans 17 amino acids. Trimming cost V 5 bases and J 0 bases, with 17 bases left between them. Germline V lookup: CDR1 SGHVS, CDR2 FQNEAQ.

This chain joins TRBV4-1 and TRBJ1-1; D unresolved. The V gene's germline CDR1 is MGHRA and CDR2 YSYEKL. Trimming left V 0 bases short and J 3 bases short, with 17 bases between. The CDR3 has 17 residues. CDR3 bases: TGCGCCAGCAGCCAAGACCACGGGAAGGCCGGGGACACTGAAGCTTTCTTT. It is translated as CASSQDHGKAGDTEAFF.